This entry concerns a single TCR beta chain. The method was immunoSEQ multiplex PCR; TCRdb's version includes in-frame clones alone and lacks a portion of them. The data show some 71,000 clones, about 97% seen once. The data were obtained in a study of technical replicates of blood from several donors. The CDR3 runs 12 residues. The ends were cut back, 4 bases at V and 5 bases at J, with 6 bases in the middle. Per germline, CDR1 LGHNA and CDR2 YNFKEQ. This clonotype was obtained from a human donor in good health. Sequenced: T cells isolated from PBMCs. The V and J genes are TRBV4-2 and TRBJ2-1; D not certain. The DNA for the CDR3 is TGTGCCAGCAGCCGAGACGACAATGAGCAGTTCTTC. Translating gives CASSRDDNEQFF.